One and the same sample provided the 5 T cell receptor beta chains below, sequenced in a study of blood T cell repertoires in COVID-19. Measured with immunoSEQ multiplex PCR; TCRdb has only the in-frame clones, and not every one. The data contain approximately 270,000 clones, over 75% of them seen just once; the ten biggest clones take up 3.5% to 5.5%. Input material: PBMCs or T cells enriched from blood (not recorded which). These TCRs come from a woman in her twenties or thirties who had recovered from COVID-19.

The CDR3 region has the DNA TGTGCCAGTAGTATGTGGACAGCGATCTATAATTCACCCCTCCACTTT. It codes for CASSMWTAIYNSPLHF. This chain uses TRBV19 with TRBJ1-6, with a weak D call TRBD1 (6 bases). V was cut by 3 bases and J by 3 bases, with 12 bases left in between. The germline V gene has CDR1 LNHDA and CDR2 SQIVND (reference sequence). The CDR3 consists of 16 residues.

V usage is TRBV2 and J usage is TRBJ2-5, with a possible D match to TRBD2 (5 bases). Germline assignment: CDR1 SNHLY and CDR2 FYNNEI. The germline V and J ends were trimmed by 5 bases and 7 bases, with 11 bases remaining between them. This CDR3 contains 12 residues. The CDR3 DNA follows: TGTGCCAGCAGTTTTCCCGGAGGGACCCAGTACTTC. It specifies CASSFPGGTQYF.

The rearrangement links TRBV11-2 to TRBJ1-6, with D maybe TRBD1 (6 bases). V lost 3 bases to trimming and J lost 1 base, with 10 bases between them. CDR1 and CDR2 (germline): SGHAT, FQNNGV. This CDR3 contains 16 residues. CDR3 nucleotides: TGTGCCAGCAGCTTCAGACAGGCATCCTATAATTCACCCCTCCACTTT. Protein product: CASSFRQASYNSPLHF.

The CDR3 DNA reads as TGTGCCAGCAGCTTACGGGCTCAGGGGGTAACTAATGAAAAACTGTTTTTT. Translation: CASSLRAQGVTNEKLFF. V and J are TRBV7-2 and TRBJ1-4, with 7 bases identical to TRBD1. Germline assignment: CDR1 SGHTA and CDR2 FQGNSA. Trimming removed 2 bases from V and 1 base from J; junction bases left unmatched: 7. The CDR3 loop spans 17 amino acids.

This clone has a single count. The J gene is TRBJ1-4, the V gene TRBV10-3; 7 bases fit TRBD1. CDR1 is ENHRY, CDR2 SYGVKD, per germline. The V segment lost 4 bases and the J segment 8 bases; nucleotides outside the gene matches: 10. This CDR3 has 15 residues. CDR3 DNA sequence: TGTGCCATCAGTGGTACAGGGGCGACAAGAGAAAAACTGTTTTTT. Amino acids: CAISGTGATREKLFF.